The TCR beta chain described here comes from a study of T cell responses to AZD1222 COVID-19 vaccine. Study conclusions and caveats: Most donors were white British, females outnumbered males, and clonal diversity was possibly underestimated. Spike regions recognized by vaccine-associated CD4 TCRs spanned the protein, led by 160-218 and 743-854. The study reported that nearly half of spike-specific TCRs target unmutated variant regions.

The method was immunoSEQ multiplex PCR; TCRdb's version includes in-frame clones alone and lacks a portion of them. The table records under 200,000 clones, over 70% of them present only once. The ends were cut back, 10 bases at V and 0 bases at J, with 10 bases in the middle. This CDR3 contains 12 residues. The germline V gene encodes CDR1 MNHEY and CDR2 SMNVEV (reference sequence). Note on this clone: What it recognizes is unknown.

The sample in question was peripheral blood, obtained on day 0 of MenACWY control vaccination. The chain couples TRBV27 to TRBJ2-7; TRBD1 is a possible D gene (5 bases). This clonotype originated in an adult in good health. CDR3 bases: TGTGCCACCCGACAGAGCTCCTACGAGCAGTACTTC. It specifies CATRQSSYEQYF.